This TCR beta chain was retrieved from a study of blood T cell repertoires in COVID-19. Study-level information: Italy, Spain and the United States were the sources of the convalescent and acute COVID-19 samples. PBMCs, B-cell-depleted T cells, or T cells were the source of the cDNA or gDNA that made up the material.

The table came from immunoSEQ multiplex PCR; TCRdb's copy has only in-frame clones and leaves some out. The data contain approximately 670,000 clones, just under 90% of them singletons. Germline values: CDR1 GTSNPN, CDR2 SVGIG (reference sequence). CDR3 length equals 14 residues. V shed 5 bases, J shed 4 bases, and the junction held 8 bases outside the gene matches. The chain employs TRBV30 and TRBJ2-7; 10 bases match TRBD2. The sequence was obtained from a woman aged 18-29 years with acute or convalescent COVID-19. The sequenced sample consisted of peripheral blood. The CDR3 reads CAWAKASGGYEQYF. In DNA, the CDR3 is TGTGCCTGGGCAAAGGCTAGCGGGGGATACGAGCAGTACTTC.